This T cell receptor (beta chain) is drawn from a study of T-cell memory formation after mild COVID-19. This CDR3 spans 12 amino acids. Germline loops: CDR1 MGHRA, CDR2 YSYEKL. The V gene lost 8 bases and the J gene lost 3 bases, with 10 bases spanning the gap. Using its own MiXCR run on the 5' RACE reads, TCRdb lists one record per CDR3 protein. This sample has about half a million distinct CDR3 sequences, with roughly 20% found just once. Sequenced input: PBMCs or a T cell subset sorted from them (not recorded which). The V call is TRBV4-1, the J call TRBJ1-2; D is unresolved. This TCR came from an adult woman who had mild COVID-19 (a few samples of this study predate the infection). Cell type and time point are not known. CDR3 sequence: CASGRWDYGYTF. As DNA, the CDR3 is TGCGCCAGCGGAAGGTGGGACTATGGCTACACCTTC.